This T cell receptor beta chain was captured in a study of T cell repertoires in cytomegalovirus infection. At the level of the study: As its CMV epitopes, the study selected recently identified HLA-C-restricted and well-studied HLA-B-restricted targets. It can be stated that public TCR beta signatures indicated CMV infection as well as a matching HLA type.

Worth noting for this clonotype: The antigen is not known.

Findings and limits, study-wide: Based on cumulative public TCR beta family frequency, carriers of CMV plus the relevant HLA were identified. Dominant in the ex vivo response were TCR beta clonotypes restricted by HLA-C and specific for CMV.

TCRdb reprocessed the reads via MiXCR and lists one record per CDR3 protein. The data contain about 570,000 distinct CDR3 sequences, 40% of them seen just once; the ten biggest clones take up roughly 50%. The receptor was derived from a human donor in good health (CMV status not recorded). Some clones in this sample may be carry-over from other donors' samples. The sample in question was cultured PBMCs, obtained from culture after CMV antigen stimulation.

CDR3 sequence reads: CASSLLGTSQDTQYF. CDR3 bases: TGTGCCAGCAGCTTATTGGGGACTAGCCAAGATACGCAGTATTTT. The J gene is TRBJ2-3, the V gene TRBV11-2; 9 positions match TRBD2. CDR3 length equals 15 residues. V gave up 2 bases and J gave up 5 bases; unmatched junction bases: 5. CDR1 is SGHAT and CDR2 is FQNNGV in the germline V gene.